The 26 T cell receptor beta chains presented below share a single source sample, sequenced in a study of CD8 T cells in Susac syndrome. The RNA, 0.5 to 1 ug, was put through reverse transcription using random hexamers. TCRdb re-called the immunoSEQ multiplex PCR reads through MiXCR, storing one row per CDR3 protein. The data contain approximately 100,000 distinct CDR3 sequences, roughly 96% of them seen just once; the ten biggest clones take up 0.09% to 0.1%. The sample was CD4+ T cells from PBMCs. The receptors here all came from a human donor in good health.

The chain combines TRBV29-1 with TRBJ2-3, with TRBD2 identical over 7 bases. The length of the CDR3 is 13 residues. J lost 2 bases, V lost 4 bases, and 3 bases had no gene match. From germline, CDR1 is SQVTM and CDR2 ANQGSEA. CDR3 bases: TGCAGCGTTGCCCTAGCGGCCACAGATACGCAGTATTTT. Translated: CSVALAATDTQYF.

The rearrangement joins TRBV29-1 to TRBJ2-1; weak D call: TRBD1 (5 bases). The length of the CDR3 is 12 residues. V was cut by 8 bases and J by 0 bases, with 8 bases left in between. Germline lookup yields CDR1 SQVTM and CDR2 ANQGSEA. In DNA form, the CDR3 reads TGCAGCTACAGGACCTCCTACAATGAGCAGTTCTTC. Translating it yields CSYRTSYNEQFF.

The rearrangement links TRBV9 to TRBJ1-2; D not resolved. Germline assignment: CDR1 SGDLS and CDR2 YYNGEE. This CDR3 is 13 amino acids long. Trimming removed 7 bases at V and 0 bases at J, with 10 bases between. CDR3 sequence reads: CASGGSPNYGYTF. The DNA for the CDR3 is TGTGCCAGCGGAGGGAGTCCTAACTATGGCTACACCTTC.

Remarks on this clonotype: Relative to the germline gene, one junction end is altered; a read error may explain this. V and J are TRBV6-5 and TRBJ2-1; the D is unclear. Germline V gene lookup returns CDR1 MNHEY and CDR2 SVGAGI. CDR3 length equals 12 residues. The CDR3 here is CASSDSHNEQFF. The CDR3 DNA reads TGTGCCAGCAGTGACTCCCACAATGAGCAGTTCTTC.

For the CDR3, the DNA is TGTGCCAGCAGTCAAGCGATCACAGGGTACACCTTC. Its translation: CASSQAITGYTF. J is TRBJ1-2 and V is TRBV6-2 or TRBV6-3, with D maybe TRBD1 (6 bases). Trimming stripped 5 bases from V and 11 bases from J, with 15 bases between. CDR1 is MNHEY and CDR2 is SVGEGT in the germline V gene. The CDR3 runs 12 residues.

The chain has TRBV12-3 or TRBV12-4 and TRBJ2-6, with D uncertain. Trimming cost V 5 bases and J 0 bases, with 5 bases left between them. The CDR3 has 14 amino acids. In DNA form, the CDR3 reads TGTGCCAGCAGTACAAACTCTGGGGCCAACGTCCTGACTTTC. Protein: CASSTNSGANVLTF.

This clonotype has just one count. The CDR3 protein is CASSQVQYEQYF. DNA of the CDR3: TGTGCCAGCAGTCAGGTTCAGTACGAGCAGTACTTC. J is TRBJ2-7 and V is TRBV6-2 or TRBV6-3; no firm D call. The germline gives CDR1 MNHEY, CDR2 SVGEGT. The CDR3 consists of 12 residues. Between the trimmed V and J ends, which lost 5 bases and 4 bases, there was a span of 9 bases.

The chain uses TRBV19 and TRBJ1-1; no clear D. This CDR3 has 12 amino acids. Germline lookup yields CDR1 LNHDA and CDR2 SQIVND (reference sequence). V was cut by 1 base and J by 8 bases, with 8 bases left in between. CDR3 in DNA: TGTGCCAGTAGTATAGTTTCGGGGGAAGCTTTCTTT. The encoded protein is CASSIVSGEAFF.

The V call is TRBV7-3, the J call TRBJ2-3, with D possibly matching TRBD2 (7 bases). V lost 4 bases and J lost 5, with 19 bases in between. The length of the CDR3 is 16 residues. Germline assignment: CDR1 SGHTA and CDR2 FQGTGA. The CDR3 protein is CASSSAARGLLDTQYF. CDR3 bases: TGTGCCAGCAGCTCCGCCGCGCGGGGGCTGTTAGATACGCAGTATTTT. The entire variable domain, with the rest obtained from reference TRBV7-3 and TRBJ2-3, is as follows: GAGVSQTPSNKVTEKGKYVELRCDPISGHTALYWYRQSLGQGPEFLIYFQGTGAADDSGLPNDRFFAVRPEGSVSTLKIQRTERGDSAVYLCASSSAARGLLDTQYFGPGTRLTVL.

CDR3 amino acids: CATSDPILVNIQYF. In nucleotides, the CDR3 is TGTGCCACCAGTGACCCGATCCTTGTGAACATTCAGTACTTC. J is TRBJ2-4 and V is TRBV24-1; D remains unclear. Germline assignment: CDR1 KGHDR and CDR2 SFDVKD. The V and J ends lost 4 bases and 7 bases respectively, with 13 bases between them. The CDR3 spans 14 residues.

The chain employs TRBV29-1 and TRBJ2-6, with D possibly matching TRBD1 (5 bases). This CDR3 is 14 amino acids long. Germline V CDR1 and CDR2: SQVTM, ANQGSEA. Trimming removed 3 bases from V and 1 base from J, with 7 bases in between. The CDR3 loop reads CSVDGASGANVLTF. The CDR3 DNA reads TGCAGCGTTGATGGGGCATCTGGGGCCAACGTCCTGACTTTC.

V and J are TRBV7-2 and TRBJ1-6; 7 bases agree with TRBD1. This CDR3 comprises 16 residues. V lost 1 base to trimming and J lost 10 bases; unmatched junction nucleotides: 10. CDR1 and CDR2 (germline): SGHTA, FQGNSA. The CDR3 DNA reads as TGTGCCAGCAGCTTAGTTAGCACGGACAGGACATCACCCCTCCACTTT. Protein product: CASSLVSTDRTSPLHF.

J is TRBJ2-2 and V is TRBV19, with 7 bases lining up with TRBD1. CDR1 is LNHDA and CDR2 is SQIVND in the germline V gene (reference sequence). The CDR3 length is 13 residues. V lost 6 bases and J lost 6; bases outside the gene matches: 4. This chain's CDR3 is CASRSTGAGELFF. CDR3 in DNA: TGTGCCAGTAGATCAACAGGGGCCGGGGAGCTGTTTTTT. Drawing the rest from reference TRBV19 and TRBJ2-2, the complete variable domain is DGGITQSPKYLFRKEGQNVTLSCEQNLNHDAMYWYRQDPGQGLRLIYYSQIVNDFQKGDIAEGYSVSREKKESFPLTVTSAQKNPTAFYLCASRSTGAGELFFGEGSRLTVL.

This chain connects TRBV29-1 to TRBJ2-6; 11 nucleotides agree with TRBD1. Trimming at V came to 6 bases and at J to 0 bases, leaving 4 bases not matched to a gene. The germline CDR1 and CDR2 sequences are SQVTM and ANQGSEA. CDR3 length: 16 amino acids. CDR3 region: CSVTGTGGSGANVLTF. In nucleotides, the CDR3 is TGCAGCGTGACCGGGACAGGGGGCTCTGGGGCCAACGTCCTGACTTTC.

The rearrangement uses TRBV18 and TRBJ1-1; D gene ambiguous. Per germline, CDR1 KGHSH and CDR2 LQKENI. Trimming took off 6 bases at V and 1 base at J, with 9 bases between the two ends. This CDR3 comprises 13 residues. The CDR3 sequence is CASSGGQNTEAFF. CDR3 DNA: TGTGCCAGCTCTGGAGGGCAGAACACTGAAGCTTTCTTT.

This rearrangement joins TRBV18 to TRBJ2-5, with a weak D call TRBD2 (5 bases). The CDR3 has 13 amino acids. The germline V and J ends were trimmed by 3 bases and 5 bases, with 10 bases remaining between them. The germline V gene encodes CDR1 KGHSH and CDR2 LQKENI. In DNA, the CDR3 is TGTGCCAGCTCACCCGGACTGGTGGAGACCCAGTACTTC. The encoded protein is CASSPGLVETQYF.

This clonotype came up once. The gene calls are TRBV11-2 and TRBJ2-5, with a weak D call TRBD2 (6 bases). Germline V gene sequence: CDR1 SGHAT, CDR2 FQNNGV. The V gene lost 3 bases and the J gene lost 5 bases, with 10 bases spanning the gap. The CDR3 runs 13 residues. The CDR3 nucleotides read TGTGCCAGCAGCTTTGGTAGCGGCGAGACCCAGTACTTC. Its protein is CASSFGSGETQYF. The full variable domain, in which reference TRBV11-2 and TRBJ2-5 provide the parts outside the CDR3, is EAGVAQSPRYKIIEKRQSVAFWCNPISGHATLYWYQQILGQGPKLLIQFQNNGVVDDSQLPKDRFSAERLKGVDSTLKIQPAKLEDSAVYLCASSFGSGETQYFGPGTRLLVL.

V usage is TRBV29-1 and J usage is TRBJ2-2; D could derive from TRBD1 or TRBD2 (5 bases each). The CDR3 covers 14 residues. V was cut by 5 bases and J by 0 bases, with 10 bases left in between. Germline assignment: CDR1 SQVTM and CDR2 ANQGSEA. For the CDR3, the DNA is TGCAGCGTTCAATGGGGGACGAACACCGGGGAGCTGTTTTTT. The encoded protein is CSVQWGTNTGELFF.

This CDR3 is CASKGQGGMVNQPQHF. The CDR3 DNA reads as TGTGCCAGCAAAGGACAGGGGGGAATGGTCAATCAGCCCCAGCATTTT. The rearrangement joins TRBV12-3 or TRBV12-4 to TRBJ1-5; TRBD1 agrees at 10 bases. The J segment lost 3 bases and the V segment lost 7 bases, leaving 9 bases of the junction unmatched. The CDR3 runs to 16 residues.

The chain uses TRBV20-1 and TRBJ2-3, with 8 bases fitting TRBD2. The J segment lost 1 base and the V segment lost 8 bases, leaving 11 bases of the junction unmatched. The CDR3 covers 15 residues. Germline-derived CDR1 and CDR2 are DFQATT and SNEGSKA (reference sequence). The CDR3 loop reads CSPRAPRGGTDTQYF. CDR3 bases: TGCAGTCCTCGTGCCCCGCGGGGGGGCACAGATACGCAGTATTTT.

The chain carries TRBV6-2 or TRBV6-3 and TRBJ1-5; 9 nucleotides match TRBD1. Trimming removed 2 bases from V and 5 bases from J; junction bases left unmatched: 1. This CDR3 has 14 residues. Germline-derived CDR1 and CDR2 are MNHEY and SVGEGT. CDR3 amino acids: CASSYGTGYQPQHF. CDR3 DNA sequence: TGTGCCAGCAGTTACGGGACAGGGTATCAGCCCCAGCATTTT.

The V gene is TRBV7-9, the J gene TRBJ1-1; maybe TRBD1 (6 bases). The CDR3 is 14 residues long. CDR1 and CDR2 (germline): SEHNR, FQNEAQ (reference sequence). Trimming shortened V by 4 bases and J by 1 base, and 10 bases separated the two germline ends. The CDR3, as DNA: TGTGCCAGCAGCTATCAGGGGTCGAACACTGAAGCTTTCTTT. Residues: CASSYQGSNTEAFF.

The chain is built from TRBV7-9 and TRBJ2-3, with 7 positions matching TRBD2. The CDR3 has 14 amino acids. Germline trimming cut 10 bases from V and 0 bases from J; bases unmatched to any gene: 7. Germline values: CDR1 SEHNR, CDR2 FQNEAQ (reference sequence). The CDR3 protein is CAILADHSTDTQYF. CDR3 coding DNA: TGTGCCATTCTAGCGGACCACAGCACAGATACGCAGTATTTT. The full variable domain, its missing parts supplied by reference TRBV7-9 and TRBJ2-3, is DTGVSQNPRHKITKRGQNVTFRCDPISEHNRLYWYRQTLGQGPEFLTYFQNEAQLEKSRLLSDRFSAERPKGSFSTLEIQRTEQGDSAMYLCAILADHSTDTQYFGPGTRLTVL.

The rearrangement joins TRBV6-2 or TRBV6-3 to TRBJ2-2; possible D gene TRBD2, 5 bases. V was clipped by 9 bases and J by 7 bases, with 12 bases between them. The CDR3 loop spans 12 amino acids. From germline, CDR1 is MNHEY and CDR2 SVGEGT. CDR3 amino acids: CASTFGIGELFF. CDR3 coding DNA: TGTGCCAGTACCTTCGGGATCGGGGAGCTGTTTTTT.

The V and J genes are TRBV9 and TRBJ2-7, with D possibly matching TRBD2 (6 bases). With 6 bases removed from V and 9 bases from J, the gap between germline ends came to 19 bases. The CDR3 is 13 amino acids. The germline V gene has CDR1 SGDLS and CDR2 YYNGEE. The chain's CDR3 is CASNAGSQAWQYF. The DNA of the CDR3 is TGTGCCAGCAACGCCGGGAGTCAGGCGTGGCAGTACTTC.

This clonotype was observed a few times. The gene calls are TRBV9 and TRBJ1-1, with 7 bases identical to TRBD1. Germline lookup yields CDR1 SGDLS and CDR2 YYNGEE. The CDR3 totals 14 residues. Trimming at V came to 4 bases and at J to 4 bases, leaving 7 bases not matched to a gene. The chain's CDR3 is CASSPRQGGTEAFF. CDR3 bases: TGTGCCAGCAGCCCCCGACAGGGCGGCACTGAAGCTTTCTTT.